The rows below give T cell receptor beta chains drawn from one sample of a study of blood T cell repertoires in COVID-19. Profiled with immunoSEQ multiplex PCR; TCRdb holds only in-frame clones, not every one. Of tens of thousands of clones in the sample, approximately 90% were seen once. The specimen sequenced was peripheral blood. The origin of the receptors is a man between 65 and 85 years old with acute or convalescent COVID-19. Both conserved end residues are part of each CDR3. The order of the fields is V gene, J gene, clone size, D gene, CDR3 DNA, CDR3 protein. The D gene is left open where the match is weak. A clone size is listed for some rows: how often the clone was seen (once, few, many), or a class if it is expanded.

v_call: TRBV7-9
j_call: TRBJ1-6
clone_size: NA
d_call: NA
cdr3_nt: TGTGCCAGCTTAGGAGGAGCCGGGAATTCACCCCTCCACTTT
cdr3_aa: CASLGGAGNSPLHF

v_call: TRBV18
j_call: TRBJ2-5
clone_size: NA
d_call: NA
cdr3_nt: TGTGCCAGCTCACCGCAGGAAGGATTACAGGGTCAGAAGACCCAGTACTTC
cdr3_aa: CASSPQEGLQGQKTQYF

v_call: TRBV13
j_call: TRBJ2-7
clone_size: NA
d_call: TRBD1
cdr3_nt: TGTGCCAGCAGCTTAGTGACAGCCGGGACAGGGCTCCACGAGCAGTACTTC
cdr3_aa: CASSLVTAGTGLHEQYF

v_call: TRBV3-1/TRBV3-2
j_call: TRBJ2-2
clone_size: NA
d_call: TRBD2
cdr3_nt: TGTGCCAGCAGCGAAATAGCGGGGGGGAACCCCGGGGAGCTGTTTTTT
cdr3_aa: CASSEIAGGNPGELFF

v_call: TRBV5-1
j_call: TRBJ2-2
clone_size: NA
d_call: TRBD2
cdr3_nt: TGCGCCAGCAGCGCGGGACTAGCGGGGTACACCGGGGAGCTGTTTTTT
cdr3_aa: CASSAGLAGYTGELFF

v_call: TRBV29-1
j_call: TRBJ1-1
clone_size: NA
d_call: TRBD1
cdr3_nt: TGCAGCGTTGGGGACAGCCGCACTGAAGCTTTCTTT
cdr3_aa: CSVGDSRTEAFF

v_call: TRBV4-1
j_call: TRBJ1-3
clone_size: NA
d_call: TRBD1
cdr3_nt: TGCGCCAGCAGCCAAGATAGTGGACAGGGGGCATACACCATATATTTT
cdr3_aa: CASSQDSGQGAYTIYF

v_call: TRBV7-9
j_call: TRBJ1-4
clone_size: NA
d_call: NA
cdr3_nt: TGTGCCAGCAGCTTGGACAGAACTAATGAAAAACTGTTTTTT
cdr3_aa: CASSLDRTNEKLFF

v_call: TRBV18
j_call: TRBJ2-7
clone_size: NA
d_call: NA
cdr3_nt: TGTGCCAGCTCACCGGGGCGGGGCTACGAGCAGTACTTC
cdr3_aa: CASSPGRGYEQYF

v_call: TRBV10-3
j_call: TRBJ1-1
clone_size: NA
d_call: TRBD1
cdr3_nt: TGTGCCACCCCGGGACAGACTCCTAGTTTCAACACTGAAGCTTTCTTT
cdr3_aa: CATPGQTPSFNTEAFF

v_call: TRBV5-1
j_call: TRBJ2-5
clone_size: NA
d_call: TRBD1
cdr3_nt: TGCGCCAGCAGCTTGGCCCCCGGGACAGGGTACCAAGAGACCCAGTACTTC
cdr3_aa: CASSLAPGTGYQETQYF

v_call: TRBV18
j_call: TRBJ1-3
clone_size: NA
d_call: TRBD1
cdr3_nt: TGTGCCAGCTCACCAAATCTACAGGGGCCTGGAAACACCATATATTTT
cdr3_aa: CASSPNLQGPGNTIYF

v_call: TRBV20-1
j_call: TRBJ1-1
clone_size: NA
d_call: NA
cdr3_nt: TGCAGTGCTAGTAGAACAGGGATGAACACTGAAGCTTTCTTT
cdr3_aa: CSASRTGMNTEAFF

v_call: TRBV4-1
j_call: TRBJ2-7
clone_size: NA
d_call: TRBD1
cdr3_nt: TGCGCCAGCAGCCGTTCGGGACAGACCTCCTACGAGCAGTACTTC
cdr3_aa: CASSRSGQTSYEQYF

v_call: TRBV2
j_call: TRBJ1-2
clone_size: NA
d_call: NA
cdr3_nt: TGTGCCAGCGCACCGGGGGGCTATGGCTACACCTTC
cdr3_aa: CASAPGGYGYTF

v_call: TRBV7-9
j_call: TRBJ1-1
clone_size: NA
d_call: TRBD1
cdr3_nt: TGTGCCAGCAGCTCAATTGACAGGGGGCGGACTGAAGCTTTCTTT
cdr3_aa: CASSSIDRGRTEAFF

v_call: TRBV18
j_call: TRBJ1-1
clone_size: NA
d_call: TRBD1
cdr3_nt: TGTGCCAGCTCCCCGGACAGGGGTAACACTGAAGCTTTCTTT
cdr3_aa: CASSPDRGNTEAFF

v_call: TRBV5-4
j_call: TRBJ2-1
clone_size: NA
d_call: NA
cdr3_nt: TGTGCCAGCAGCGAATACAGGGATGGGGAGCAGTTCTTC
cdr3_aa: CASSEYRDGEQFF

v_call: TRBV7-3
j_call: TRBJ1-6
clone_size: NA
d_call: NA
cdr3_nt: TGTGCCAGCAGTTATCCCGGTTCACCCCTCCACTTT
cdr3_aa: CASSYPGSPLHF

v_call: TRBV5-5
j_call: TRBJ2-7
clone_size: NA
d_call: NA
cdr3_nt: TGTGCCAGCAGCTTGGGGGGGCTGAACTCCTACGAGCAGTACTTC
cdr3_aa: CASSLGGLNSYEQYF

v_call: TRBV6-5
j_call: TRBJ1-1
clone_size: few
d_call: TRBD1
cdr3_nt: TGTGCCAGCAGTTACTCACACAGGGGAGCTCGCACTGAAGCTTTCTTT
cdr3_aa: CASSYSHRGARTEAFF

v_call: TRBV28
j_call: TRBJ2-1
clone_size: NA
d_call: TRBD1
cdr3_nt: TGTGCCAGCAGTTCCCACCGGGGACAGGGGGTAACTAGCTCCTACAATGAGCAGTTCTTC
cdr3_aa: CASSSHRGQGVTSSYNEQFF

v_call: TRBV12-3/TRBV12-4
j_call: TRBJ1-2
clone_size: NA
d_call: NA
cdr3_nt: TGTGCCAGCAGCCCGGGCCTGGGAGCCGGCTACACCTTC
cdr3_aa: CASSPGLGAGYTF

v_call: TRBV11-2
j_call: TRBJ1-3
clone_size: NA
d_call: NA
cdr3_nt: TGTGCCAGCAGCCACCTGTCGGAGCCTACCTCTGGAAACACCATATATTTT
cdr3_aa: CASSHLSEPTSGNTIYF

v_call: TRBV9
j_call: TRBJ1-2
clone_size: NA
d_call: TRBD1
cdr3_nt: TGTGCCAGCAGCGAAGGACAGGGAAATTATGGCTACACCTTC
cdr3_aa: CASSEGQGNYGYTF

v_call: TRBV7-8
j_call: TRBJ1-6
clone_size: NA
d_call: NA
cdr3_nt: TGTGCCACCAGGAAGCCGAATTCACCCCTCCACTTT
cdr3_aa: CATRKPNSPLHF

v_call: TRBV5-1
j_call: TRBJ2-7
clone_size: NA
d_call: NA
cdr3_nt: TGCGCCAGCAGCTTAGTAAGGACAGACTACGAGCAGTACTTC
cdr3_aa: CASSLVRTDYEQYF

v_call: TRBV28
j_call: TRBJ2-1
clone_size: NA
d_call: NA
cdr3_nt: TGTGCCAGCAGTGCCGGGGGACCCTACAATGAGCAGTTCTTC
cdr3_aa: CASSAGGPYNEQFF

v_call: TRBV7-2
j_call: TRBJ1-4
clone_size: NA
d_call: TRBD1
cdr3_nt: TGTGCCACCACCGCAGGGGGTACGGAAAAACTGTTTTTT
cdr3_aa: CATTAGGTEKLFF

v_call: TRBV5-5
j_call: TRBJ1-1
clone_size: NA
d_call: NA
cdr3_nt: TGTGCCAGCAGCTTTCCAGTGCAGGCTGTGCTTCCGAACACTGAAGCTTTCTTT
cdr3_aa: CASSFPVQAVLPNTEAFF

v_call: TRBV9
j_call: TRBJ1-6
clone_size: NA
d_call: NA
cdr3_nt: TGTGCCAGCAGCGCACAGGGTCTGGCTAATTCACCCCTCCACTTT
cdr3_aa: CASSAQGLANSPLHF

v_call: TRBV18
j_call: TRBJ1-2
clone_size: once
d_call: NA
cdr3_nt: TGTGCCAGCTCACCGCAAGGAGTGACTAACTATGGCTACACCTTC
cdr3_aa: CASSPQGVTNYGYTF

v_call: TRBV5-1
j_call: TRBJ2-5
clone_size: NA
d_call: TRBD2
cdr3_nt: TGCGCCAGCAGCACGACCTTTGGCGGGGGGGGGCAAGAGACCCAGTACTTC
cdr3_aa: CASSTTFGGGGQETQYF

v_call: TRBV24-1
j_call: TRBJ1-1
clone_size: NA
d_call: TRBD1
cdr3_nt: TGTGCCACCAGGGGGACAGGGGGCACTGAAGCTTTCTTT
cdr3_aa: CATRGTGGTEAFF

v_call: TRBV7-2
j_call: TRBJ1-3
clone_size: NA
d_call: TRBD1
cdr3_nt: TGTGCCAGCAGCTTAGGGACAGGGGCCGGAAACACCATATATTTT
cdr3_aa: CASSLGTGAGNTIYF

v_call: TRBV6-5
j_call: TRBJ2-7
clone_size: NA
d_call: TRBD1
cdr3_nt: TGTGCCAGCAGTTACCGGGACAGGGCCTACGAGCAGTACTTC
cdr3_aa: CASSYRDRAYEQYF

v_call: TRBV9
j_call: TRBJ1-2
clone_size: NA
d_call: TRBD1
cdr3_nt: TGTGCCAGCAGCGTAGCTTCACAGGGGGCTGCGGGGGGCTACACCTTC
cdr3_aa: CASSVASQGAAGGYTF

v_call: TRBV3-1/TRBV3-2
j_call: TRBJ2-5
clone_size: NA
d_call: NA
cdr3_nt: TGTGCCAGCAGCCAAGATAGGGGGGGGTACCAAGAGACCCAGTACTTC
cdr3_aa: CASSQDRGGYQETQYF

v_call: TRBV5-4
j_call: TRBJ1-2
clone_size: NA
d_call: NA
cdr3_nt: TGTGCCAGCAGCTTACCGGGTAGGGGGTCTAACTATGGCTACACCTTC
cdr3_aa: CASSLPGRGSNYGYTF

v_call: TRBV3-1/TRBV3-2
j_call: TRBJ1-2
clone_size: NA
d_call: NA
cdr3_nt: TGTGCCAGCAGCCAACTCTATGGCTACACCTTC
cdr3_aa: CASSQLYGYTF

v_call: TRBV28
j_call: TRBJ1-2
clone_size: NA
d_call: TRBD1
cdr3_nt: TGTGCCAGCAGTCTTCGGACAGGGGGCTACACCTTC
cdr3_aa: CASSLRTGGYTF

v_call: TRBV12-3/TRBV12-4
j_call: TRBJ2-7
clone_size: once
d_call: NA
cdr3_nt: TGTGCCAGCAGCTTCGACAGAGACTACGAGCAGTACTTC
cdr3_aa: CASSFDRDYEQYF

v_call: TRBV11-2
j_call: TRBJ1-2
clone_size: NA
d_call: NA
cdr3_nt: TGTGCCAGCAGCTTTTCGGTGAATGGCTACACCTTC
cdr3_aa: CASSFSVNGYTF

v_call: TRBV7-3
j_call: TRBJ2-4
clone_size: NA
d_call: TRBD2
cdr3_nt: TGTGCCAGCAGCTTAACGGGGGAGGGAAACATTCAGTACTTC
cdr3_aa: CASSLTGEGNIQYF

v_call: TRBV5-1
j_call: TRBJ1-1
clone_size: NA
d_call: NA
cdr3_nt: TGCGCCAGCAGCCAGAAAACCGGGACACTAGGGAACACTGAAGCTTTCTTT
cdr3_aa: CASSQKTGTLGNTEAFF

v_call: TRBV6-5
j_call: TRBJ1-6
clone_size: NA
d_call: NA
cdr3_nt: TGTGCCAGCAGTTACTCATGGGGGCTGGGTAATTCACCCCTCCACTTT
cdr3_aa: CASSYSWGLGNSPLHF

v_call: TRBV4-2
j_call: TRBJ1-2
clone_size: few
d_call: NA
cdr3_nt: TGTGCCAGCAGCCAAGGGACAGACTTCAGTTATGGCTACACCTTC
cdr3_aa: CASSQGTDFSYGYTF

v_call: TRBV6-5
j_call: TRBJ1-2
clone_size: NA
d_call: NA
cdr3_nt: TGTGCCAGCACTTACCGCCTGACATCATCTAACTATGGCTACACCTTC
cdr3_aa: CASTYRLTSSNYGYTF

v_call: TRBV29-1
j_call: TRBJ1-5
clone_size: NA
d_call: NA
cdr3_nt: TGCAGCGTTGAAAATCCGAGATATAGCAATCAGCCCCAGCATTTT
cdr3_aa: CSVENPRYSNQPQHF

v_call: TRBV7-9
j_call: TRBJ1-2
clone_size: NA
d_call: TRBD1
cdr3_nt: TGTGCCAGCAGCTGGGGACAGGGTTATGGCTACACCTTC
cdr3_aa: CASSWGQGYGYTF

v_call: TRBV28
j_call: TRBJ1-6
clone_size: NA
d_call: TRBD1
cdr3_nt: TGTGCCAGCAGCACCGGGACAGTTAATTCACCCCTCCACTTT
cdr3_aa: CASSTGTVNSPLHF

v_call: TRBV18
j_call: TRBJ2-1
clone_size: NA
d_call: TRBD1
cdr3_nt: TGTGCCAGCTCACCACCGGGACAGGGGAAGCAGTTCTTC
cdr3_aa: CASSPPGQGKQFF

v_call: TRBV6-2/TRBV6-3
j_call: TRBJ2-1
clone_size: NA
d_call: TRBD2
cdr3_nt: TGTGCCAGCAGTACGGACGGACTAGCGGGGGGACGCTCCTACAATGAGCAGTTCTTC
cdr3_aa: CASSTDGLAGGRSYNEQFF

v_call: TRBV5-6
j_call: TRBJ1-6
clone_size: NA
d_call: NA
cdr3_nt: TGTGCCAGCAGCCCCGGACTCCTGCGGGATTCACCCCTCCACTTT
cdr3_aa: CASSPGLLRDSPLHF